The 25 T cell receptor beta chains listed next were all sequenced from one sample in a study of beta chain features in type 1 diabetes. Of the isolated RNA, all was reverse transcribed, and so the sequenced material was expressed TCRB transcripts. Generated by immunoSEQ multiplex PCR, the TCRdb table keeps only in-frame clones and is missing some. Among 310,000 or so clones listed, 11% were seen once. The sample was naive CD4+ T cells from blood. All receptors come from a woman in her twenties or thirties in good health.

The gene calls are TRBV5-1 and TRBJ1-4; tentatively, D is TRBD1 (5 bases). The CDR3 runs 15 residues. CDR1 and CDR2 from the germline V gene are SGHRS and YFSETQ. Trimming removed 4 bases from V and 0 bases from J, with 10 bases in between. The CDR3 protein is CASSEQATTNEKLFF. The DNA of the CDR3 is TGCGCCAGCAGCGAACAGGCGACAACTAATGAAAAACTGTTTTTT.

Points on this clone: The germline gene is not matched at one end of the junction; a read error may be the cause. The chain employs TRBV9 and TRBJ2-7; maybe TRBD1 (5 bases). Germline V lookup: CDR1 SGDLS, CDR2 YYNGEE. The CDR3 covers 14 residues. This chain's CDR3 is CASVKGQGSHEQYF. In DNA, the CDR3 is TGTGCCAGCGTTAAGGGCCAGGGCTCCCACGAGCAGTACTTC. Drawing the rest from reference TRBV9 and TRBJ2-7, the complete variable domain is DSGVTQTPKHLITATGQRVTLRCSPRSGDLSVYWYQQSLDQGLQFLIQYYNGEERAKGNILERFSAQQFPDLHSELNLSSLELGDSALYFCASVKGQGSHEQYFGPGTRLTVT.

This clone was observed a few times. V and J are TRBV9 and TRBJ2-1; the match to TRBD2 covers 11 bases. This CDR3 contains 15 residues. V shed 3 bases, J shed 6 bases, and the junction held 5 bases outside the gene matches. CDR1 is SGDLS, CDR2 YYNGEE, per germline. The CDR3: CASSASGTSGNEQFF. CDR3 bases: TGTGCCAGCAGCGCTTCCGGGACTAGCGGCAATGAGCAGTTCTTC. Full variable domain (missing parts from reference TRBV9 and TRBJ2-1): DSGVTQTPKHLITATGQRVTLRCSPRSGDLSVYWYQQSLDQGLQFLIQYYNGEERAKGNILERFSAQQFPDLHSELNLSSLELGDSALYFCASSASGTSGNEQFFGPGTRLTVL.

This rearrangement joins TRBV28 to TRBJ2-1; D not resolved. Trimming removed 5 bases at V and 5 bases at J, with 10 bases between. The CDR3 spans 13 residues. Germline CDR1 is MDHEN and CDR2 is SYDVKM. The CDR3 is CASSLQQNNEQFF. For the CDR3, the DNA is TGTGCCAGCAGTCTCCAACAAAACAATGAGCAGTTCTTC.

This clone was recorded a few times. The V call is TRBV7-6, the J call TRBJ2-2; D possibly corresponds to TRBD2 (5 bases). This CDR3 is built from 14 residues. Trimming stripped 4 bases from V and 4 bases from J, with 10 bases between. Germline-derived CDR1 and CDR2 are SGHVS and FNYEAQ. This CDR3 is CASSSGLATGELFF. CDR3 DNA: TGTGCCAGCAGCTCAGGACTTGCCACCGGGGAGCTGTTTTTT.

This clone was seen a handful of times. J is TRBJ2-2 and V is TRBV15; 7 nucleotides align to TRBD2. V lost 6 bases, J lost 3 bases, and 19 bases stayed unmatched. Germline CDR1 is LNHNV and CDR2 is YYDKDF (reference sequence). The CDR3 is made up of 19 amino acids. This chain's CDR3 is CATSHNPGGGAGDTGELFF. The DNA for the CDR3 is TGTGCCACCAGTCATAACCCGGGAGGAGGGGCAGGCGACACCGGGGAGCTGTTTTTT.

The chain carries TRBV27 and TRBJ1-2, with D possibly TRBD1 on 6 matching bases. V lost 0 bases to trimming and J lost 8 bases, with 13 bases between them. From germline, CDR1 is MNHEY and CDR2 SMNVEV (reference sequence). This CDR3 region has 14 residues. The CDR3 sequence is CASSLSRGAVGYTF. The CDR3 DNA reads TGTGCCAGCAGTTTATCACGGGGGGCAGTCGGCTACACCTTC.

In this sample, this clone turned up a few times. The chain combines TRBV6-6 with TRBJ2-1, with 9 bases matching TRBD1. V lost 6 bases and J lost 7; bases outside the gene matches: 7. The CDR3 is made up of 14 amino acids. Germline V lookup: CDR1 MNHNY, CDR2 SVGAGI (reference sequence). In nucleotides, the CDR3 is TGTGCCAGCAGCTCACCAGACAGGGGGAATGAGCAGTTCTTC. Protein product: CASSSPDRGNEQFF.

This clone appeared a few times. The rearrangement joins TRBV2 to TRBJ2-5; 8 bases line up with TRBD1. V dropped 4 bases and J dropped 7; count of bases not matched to a gene: 11. CDR1 is SNHLY, CDR2 FYNNEI, per germline. The CDR3 length is 15 residues. The CDR3 here is CASSGTGQGIATQYF. DNA for the CDR3: TGTGCCAGCAGTGGAACCGGACAGGGCATCGCGACCCAGTACTTC.

About this clone itself: This sample also contains other DNA sequences that code for the same CDR3. V gene TRBV28 combines with J gene TRBJ2-7; 9 nucleotides line up with TRBD1. Germline V gene lookup returns CDR1 MDHEN and CDR2 SYDVKM. V shed 5 bases, J shed 4 bases, and the junction held 3 bases outside the gene matches. The CDR3 is made up of 13 amino acids. Here the CDR3 DNA reads TGTGCCAGCAGTCTCGGGACAGGGTACGAGCAGTACTTC. Translating gives CASSLGTGYEQYF.

This clone was counted a single time. V is TRBV6-5 and J is TRBJ2-2; D call uncertain. The germline gives CDR1 MNHEY, CDR2 SVGAGI. V was clipped by 6 bases and J by 6 bases, with 8 bases between them. This CDR3 spans 12 amino acids. The CDR3 DNA is TGTGCCAGCAGCGTAGCTGCCGGGGAGCTGTTTTTT. This gives the protein CASSVAAGELFF.

The gene calls are TRBV28 and TRBJ1-2; tentatively, D is TRBD1 (5 bases). The V end was cut by 6 bases, the J end by 2 bases, with 13 bases between. Germline values: CDR1 MDHEN, CDR2 SYDVKM. This CDR3 has 14 residues. CDR3 DNA sequence: TGTGCCAGCAGCTTTCCCAGGGAAAACTATGGCTACACCTTC. Amino acid sequence: CASSFPRENYGYTF.

The CDR3 nucleotides are TGCAGCGTTGCTCGGTCCGACAGGGTGAACGAGCAGTACTTC. This translates into CSVARSDRVNEQYF. V gene TRBV29-1 combines with J gene TRBJ2-7; TRBD1 matches 7 bases. V shed 4 bases and J 5 bases; nucleotides not matched to a gene: 11. The CDR3 loop spans 14 amino acids. CDR1 is SQVTM and CDR2 is ANQGSEA in the germline V gene.

In its sample, this clone was seen a few times. The gene calls are TRBV5-4 and TRBJ2-1; D remains ambiguous. CDR1 is SGHNT, CDR2 YYREEE, per germline (reference sequence). The V and J ends lost 0 bases and 4 bases respectively, with 8 bases between them. The CDR3 is made up of 14 amino acids. CDR3 DNA: TGTGCCAGCAGCTTGGGTGGGCCGTACAATGAGCAGTTCTTC. It specifies CASSLGGPYNEQFF.

The J gene is TRBJ2-3, the V gene TRBV2, with TRBD1 as a possible D gene (6 bases). V lost 2 bases to trimming and J lost 0 bases, with 15 bases between them. Germline V lookup: CDR1 SNHLY, CDR2 FYNNEI. The CDR3 contains 17 residues. The CDR3 here is CASSETSTGTSTDTQYF. CDR3 nucleotides: TGTGCCAGCAGTGAAACCTCGACAGGCACTAGCACAGATACGCAGTATTTT.

This chain joins TRBV5-6 and TRBJ2-1; 12 nucleotides match TRBD2. This CDR3 has 14 residues. V trimming: 2 bases; J trimming: 7 bases; junction bases outside the gene matches: 1. CDR1 is SGHDT, CDR2 YYEEEE, per germline. CDR3 residues: CASSLLAGGNEQFF. DNA for the CDR3: TGTGCCAGCAGCTTACTAGCGGGGGGTAATGAGCAGTTCTTC. The whole variable domain, remainder taken from reference TRBV5-6 and TRBJ2-1, is DAGVTQSPTHLIKTRGQQVTLRCSPKSGHDTVSWYQQALGQGPQFIFQYYEEEERQRGNFPDRFSGHQFPNYSSELNVNALLLGDSALYLCASSLLAGGNEQFFGPGTRLTVL.

This sequence joins TRBV4-2 and TRBJ2-5; D is possibly TRBD1 (5 bases). V lost 5 bases, J lost 1 base, and 17 bases lay in between. This CDR3 spans 16 amino acids. The germline CDR1 and CDR2 sequences are LGHNA and YNFKEQ. The CDR3 is CASSLGRQLSQETQYF. DNA of the CDR3: TGTGCCAGCAGCTTGGGGCGGCAGCTAAGCCAAGAGACCCAGTACTTC.

The chain is built from TRBV5-5 and TRBJ2-5; D call uncertain. V gave up 0 bases and J gave up 5 bases, with 14 bases separating them. Germline CDR1 reads SGHKS; CDR2 reads YYEKEE (reference sequence). The CDR3 runs to 15 residues. CDR3 protein: CASSLGDGSWETQYF. In nucleotides, the CDR3 is TGTGCCAGCAGCTTGGGCGACGGGTCGTGGGAGACCCAGTACTTC.

The chain combines TRBV9 with TRBJ2-2; D may be TRBD1 (7 bases). This CDR3 comprises 16 residues. V was clipped by 0 bases and J by 6 bases, with 15 bases between them. Per the germline V gene, CDR1 is SGDLS and CDR2 is YYNGEE. The CDR3 sequence: CASSVDAGGLAGELFF. The CDR3 DNA reads as TGTGCCAGCAGCGTAGATGCAGGGGGGTTAGCCGGGGAGCTGTTTTTT.

The chain employs TRBV15 and TRBJ1-1, with D tentatively TRBD1 (5 bases). CDR3 size: 16 residues. Trimming left V 2 bases short and J 3 bases short, with 16 bases between. Germline values: CDR1 LNHNV, CDR2 YYDKDF (reference sequence). CDR3: CATSRTDILVDTEAFF. The DNA for the CDR3 is TGTGCCACCAGCAGAACGGACATCCTCGTGGACACTGAAGCTTTCTTT.

The sample holds a few counts of this clone. The J gene is TRBJ2-5, the V gene TRBV19, with 9 nucleotides matching TRBD2. The J segment lost 2 bases and the V segment lost 7 bases, leaving 2 bases of the junction unmatched. Germline V lookup: CDR1 LNHDA, CDR2 SQIVND (reference sequence). This CDR3 comprises 13 residues. The CDR3 region has the DNA TGTGCCAGTACTAGCGGGAAACAAGAGACCCAGTACTTC. Translated: CASTSGKQETQYF.

The J gene is TRBJ1-1, the V gene TRBV14; 8 nucleotides line up with TRBD1. This CDR3 region has 14 residues. The J segment lost 5 bases and the V segment lost 2 bases, leaving 4 bases of the junction unmatched. CDR1 and CDR2 from the germline V gene are SGHDN and FVKESK. In nucleotides, the CDR3 is TGTGCCAGCAGCCAACCAGGGGGCTCGACTGAAGCTTTCTTT. Its protein is CASSQPGGSTEAFF.

V gene TRBV4-1 combines with J gene TRBJ1-2; D is possibly TRBD1 (6 bases). CDR1 is MGHRA and CDR2 is YSYEKL in the germline V gene. This CDR3 contains 14 residues. The V gene lost 4 bases and the J gene lost 7 bases, with 16 bases spanning the gap. CDR3 DNA: TGCGCCAGCAGCCCAATAGGACAGTTATTTGGCTACACCTTC. This sequence encodes CASSPIGQLFGYTF.

This clone has a handful of counts. CDR3 in DNA: TGTGCCAGTAGTTTCCGCCGGGACACACATCAGCCCCAGCATTTT. It specifies CASSFRRDTHQPQHF. This chain joins TRBV19 and TRBJ1-5, with a tentative D call TRBD1 (6 bases). The germline gives CDR1 LNHDA, CDR2 SQIVND (reference sequence). This CDR3 contains 15 residues. Trimming took off 5 bases at V and 5 bases at J, with 16 bases between the two ends.

This clone was counted between two and nine times. The gene calls are TRBV28 and TRBJ2-1; 9 nucleotides match TRBD2. CDR1 is MDHEN, CDR2 SYDVKM, per germline. V trimming: 6 bases; J trimming: 8 bases; junction bases outside the gene matches: 8. This CDR3 is built from 14 residues. CDR3 sequence (DNA): TGTGCCAGCAGATCCGGGACTAGCCTCCATGAGCAGTTCTTC. It translates to CASRSGTSLHEQFF.